This T cell receptor beta chain originates from a study of cytomegalovirus exposure and HLA in healthy donors. Study-level results: Reportedly, cytomegalovirus status was diagnosed with high sensitivity and specificity. As a later analysis revealed, most CMV-associated TCR beta chains appeared HLA-restricted.

Germline trimming cut 6 bases from V and 8 bases from J; bases unmatched to any gene: 6. CDR3 length equals 13 residues. Germline CDR1 reads LNHNV; CDR2 reads YYDKDF (reference sequence). Note on this clone: As yet, its antigen is unknown.

PCR used 60 Vbeta primers and 13 Jbeta primers. TCRdb keeps only in-frame clones here, not all; method: immunoSEQ multiplex PCR. This sample carries about 120,000 clones, roughly 80% of them seen once, and the ten largest clones take 7.5% to 9%. The origin of this receptor is a female donor in good health and CMV-seropositive. Sequencing used PBMCs. The chain combines TRBV15 with TRBJ2-1; 8 bases fit TRBD1. In nucleotides, the CDR3 is TGTGCCACCAGGGACAGGGATAGGGATGAGCAGTTCTTC. It specifies CATRDRDRDEQFF.